This T cell receptor beta chain came from a study of shared clonotypes between healthy human individuals. Study conclusions and caveats: When compared with the clonotypes that were shared by all four sorted-subset donors, the non-shared clonotypes turned out to have lower generation probabilities. Roughly 5.3% of naive CD4 clonotypes were common to four donors. The researchers took only blood, and tissue repertoires probably look different.

Subsets obtained from CD4+ cells comprised CD45RA+ naive and CD45RA-negative memory cells. This table comes from immunoSEQ multiplex PCR, and its TCRdb copy is limited to in-frame clones, with some not included. There are some 2,500,000 clones in the sample; roughly 93% occur only once, and 0.35% to 0.45% lies in the top ten. As regards this clone: The antigen is undetermined.

Sequenced material: naive CD4+ T cells from PBMCs. The subset is: CD45RA+ positively selected. This receptor was taken from a man aged 18 to 35 in good health. Some clones in this sample may be carry-over from other donors' samples.

The CDR3 here is CASSFWVTEAFF. The CDR3 nucleotides read TGTGCCAGCAGCTTTTGGGTTACTGAAGCTTTCTTT. This sequence joins TRBV11-2 and TRBJ1-1; D is unresolved. The CDR3 has 12 amino acids. Germline assignment: CDR1 SGHAT and CDR2 FQNNGV. V lost 3 bases and J 5 bases, leaving 7 bases between the germline ends. The entire variable domain, with the rest obtained from reference TRBV11-2 and TRBJ1-1, is as follows: EAGVAQSPRYKIIEKRQSVAFWCNPISGHATLYWYQQILGQGPKLLIQFQNNGVVDDSQLPKDRFSAERLKGVDSTLKIQPAKLEDSAVYLCASSFWVTEAFFGQGTRLTVV.